Below, one T cell receptor (beta chain) is given with its context. The antigen remains unidentified. The CDR3 extends over 15 amino acids. CDR1 is MNHEY and CDR2 is SVGAGI in the germline V gene. The ends lost 6 bases at V and 0 bases at J; junction bases unmatched: 5. This sample stems from a study of shared clonotypes between healthy human individuals. Across the whole study: CD4 naive and CD4 memory each took three plates per donor, while CD8 naive took two and CD8 memory one. Study outcomes and limitations: Non-shared clonotypes showed lower generation probabilities than clonotypes common to all four donors. Rarefaction showed that sequencing of sorted subsets was incomplete (despite large depth). With several donors compared, about 5% of naive CD4 clonotypes were shared.

This table comes from immunoSEQ multiplex PCR, and its TCRdb copy is limited to in-frame clones, with some not included. This table has a few million clones, approximately 93% appearing once. The clonotype comes from a man younger than 35 in good health. Some clones in this sample may be carry-over from other donors' samples. Sequencing used naive CD4+ T cells from PBMCs. As to subset: CD45RA+ positively selected. The chain employs TRBV6-5 and TRBJ2-1; 7 positions match TRBD1. CDR3 in amino acids: CASSLGTASYNEQFF. DNA for the CDR3: TGTGCCAGCAGCCTCGGGACAGCCTCCTACAATGAGCAGTTCTTC.